This entry concerns a single T cell receptor beta chain. Its antigen is not yet known. Qualities for individual bases were not recorded, and no much larger clone is one base off. This entry is derived from a study of OX40 agonist ivuxolimab in advanced cancers. A note on the overall study: Ivuxolimab was a fully human IgG2 agonistic monoclonal antibody targeting the costimulatory receptor OX40 (CD134). The point of sequencing TCRbeta in the periphery was to test whether ivuxolimab changed TCR sequence diversity and drove clonal T-cell expansion. Prior anti-PD-1, anti-PD-L1 or anti-CTLA-4 therapy was permitted, and 30% to 50% of dose-escalation patients had received checkpoint inhibitors. Intravenous ivuxolimab was administered to patients every 2 weeks at six dose levels: 0.01, 0.1, 0.3, 1.5, 3 and 10 mg/kg. Of the approximately 50 dose-escalation patients, hepatocellular carcinoma was present in roughly 19, melanoma in some 15, renal cell carcinoma in 9 and head and neck cancer in 9. A male proportion of 75% to 85% and a mean age of around 60 years, ranging from about 20 to 79, were recorded for the dose-escalation cohort. Partial responses occurred in three dose-escalation patients: two with cutaneous melanoma and one with hepatocellular carcinoma. The paper covers the monotherapy dose-escalation part of the phase I ivuxolimab trial, which included N ≈ 54 patients. Broader findings and caveats from the paper: In the 0.1-3.0 mg/kg groups, partial responders were among the patients with the lowest normalized peripheral clonal expansion, particularly in CD8+ T cells. The antigen specificity of the clonally expanded peripheral T cells was not determined. At doses of 0.1 to 3.0 mg/kg, clonal expansion of both CD4+ and CD8+ T cells in blood was seen between baseline and week 6. After ivuxolimab, CD8+ T cells had more expanded clones than CD4+ T cells on average. Low levels of normalized T-cell clonal expansion were also seen in some patients who did not respond.

Via the germline V gene, CDR1 is LGHNT and CDR2 FRNRAP. Taken from cysteine to phenylalanine, the CDR3 has 17 residues. Only CDR3 DNA remains: 51 bases, in frame from the first base. From V the trimming removes 2 bases and from J it removes 8 bases, while the gene matches leave 14 bases of the junction unaccounted for. For sequencing of the TCRbeta CDR3 region, genomic DNA was extracted from the sorted cells. TCRbeta CDR3 regions were sequenced using the immunoSEQ Assay. The table comes from immuneACCESS by way of TCRdb, which keeps in-frame sequences with V and J called. Part of the clones is missing from these tables; in studies checked, under half for an unresolved V gene and the rest for unknown reasons. The sample includes under 50,000 clones, with roughly 85% observed a single time. The top ten constitute 7.9% of the sample. Patients with a history of autoimmune disease or receiving systemic immunosuppression were excluded from the trial. In every dose cohort, peripheral blood was drawn for TCR sequencing at baseline, cycle 4 day 1, and cycle 7 day 1. The samples were taken from a phase I, first-in-human, multicenter, open-label dose-escalation trial of ivuxolimab. Adults with locally advanced or metastatic melanoma, renal cell carcinoma, hepatocellular carcinoma or head and neck squamous cell carcinoma were enrolled in the trial. Before TCR sequencing, CD4+ T cells and CD8+ T cells from peripheral blood were sorted into separate populations.

Sequenced material: CD4+ or CD8+ T cells sorted from blood, taken in a trial of the OX40 agonist ivuxolimab. The chain uses TRBV12-5 and TRBJ2-1; 8 middle bases align to TRBD2. This clonotype was obtained from an adult with an advanced solid tumor such as melanoma, head and neck, liver or kidney cancer. The CDR3 amino acid sequence is: CASGLSRGGGKVYEQFF. The DNA is as follows: TGTGCTAGTGGTTTGTCCCGGGGCGGGGGGAAAGTGTATGAGCAGTTCTTC.